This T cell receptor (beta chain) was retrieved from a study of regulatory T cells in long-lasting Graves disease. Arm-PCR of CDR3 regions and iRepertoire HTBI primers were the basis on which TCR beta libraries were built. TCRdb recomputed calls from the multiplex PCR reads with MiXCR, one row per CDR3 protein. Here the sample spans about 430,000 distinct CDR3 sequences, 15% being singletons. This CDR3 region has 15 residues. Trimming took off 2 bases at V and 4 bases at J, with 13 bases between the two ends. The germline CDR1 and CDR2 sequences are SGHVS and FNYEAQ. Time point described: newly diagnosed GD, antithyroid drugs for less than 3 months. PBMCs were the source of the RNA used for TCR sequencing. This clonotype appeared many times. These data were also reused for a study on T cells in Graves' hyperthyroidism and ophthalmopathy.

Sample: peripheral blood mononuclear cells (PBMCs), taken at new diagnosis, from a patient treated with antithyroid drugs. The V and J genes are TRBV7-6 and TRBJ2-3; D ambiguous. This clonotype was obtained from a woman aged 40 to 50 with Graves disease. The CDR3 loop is CASSLTPRRPDTQYF. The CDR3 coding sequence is TGTGCCAGCAGCTTAACTCCGAGAAGACCAGATACGCAGTATTTT.